What follows are 28 T cell receptor beta chains derived from one specimen sequenced in a study of shared clonotypes between healthy human individuals. The table came from immunoSEQ multiplex PCR; TCRdb's copy has only in-frame clones and leaves some out. The sample lists about 120,000 clones, around 68% occurring once. Material for sequencing was memory CD8+ T cells sorted from blood. Subset defined: CD45RO+ cells pooled with CCR7-negative TemRA cells. The receptor set was obtained from a woman in her 30s in good health.

Turning to this clone: The same CDR3 can be traced to other DNA sequences in this sample. This chain connects TRBV19 to TRBJ1-5; D remains unclear. The CDR3 sequence is 15 residues long. Trimming left V 2 bases short and J 0 bases short, with 8 bases between. Per germline, CDR1 LNHDA and CDR2 SQIVND (reference sequence). The CDR3 sequence: CASSINSYSNQPQHF. CDR3 coding DNA: TGTGCCAGTAGTATAAACAGTTATAGCAATCAGCCCCAGCATTTT.

This clone turned up a few times. V and J are TRBV5-5 and TRBJ1-3, with unresolved D. Germline CDR1 reads SGHKS; CDR2 reads YYEKEE (reference sequence). The CDR3 length is 15 residues. V shed 1 base and J shed 4 bases, with 12 bases lying between them. The CDR3, as DNA: TGTGCCAGCAGCTTGAATCAGAGCCCAGGAAACACCATATATTTT. It codes for CASSLNQSPGNTIYF.

CDR3 sequence: CASSLGHPYYEQYF. CDR3 nucleotide sequence: TGTGCCAGCAGCTTAGGACACCCCTATTACGAGCAGTACTTC. The chain combines TRBV7-6 with TRBJ2-7, with D hard to call. The germline V and J ends were trimmed by 1 base and 4 bases, with 11 bases remaining between them. Germline lookup yields CDR1 SGHVS and CDR2 FNYEAQ. This CDR3 comprises 14 residues.

The chain carries TRBV18 and TRBJ2-7; perhaps TRBD2 as D (5 bases). V lost 4 bases and J lost 3, with 22 bases in between. From germline, CDR1 is KGHSH and CDR2 LQKENI. CDR3 length: 17 residues. CDR3 amino acids: CASSRRGQERWFYEQYF. CDR3 in DNA: TGTGCCAGCTCACGCCGGGGTCAGGAGCGGTGGTTCTACGAGCAGTACTTC.

The table lists this clone with a few counts. V usage is TRBV5-6 and J usage is TRBJ2-7; D possibly corresponds to TRBD2 (6 bases). The V and J ends lost 0 bases and 7 bases respectively, with 20 bases between them. Germline CDR1 is SGHDT and CDR2 is YYEEEE. There are 16 residues in the CDR3. CDR3 sequence: CASSLAVGTAGSEQYF. The CDR3 DNA follows: TGTGCCAGCAGCTTGGCTGTCGGGACCGCGGGGTCGGAGCAGTACTTC. Looking up the rest from reference TRBV5-6 and TRBJ2-7 gives the full variable domain: DAGVTQSPTHLIKTRGQQVTLRCSPKSGHDTVSWYQQALGQGPQFIFQYYEEEERQRGNFPDRFSGHQFPNYSSELNVNALLLGDSALYLCASSLAVGTAGSEQYFGPGTRLTVT.

This clone was detected once. V and J are TRBV28 and TRBJ2-2; D may be TRBD1 (6 bases). With 5 bases removed from V and 0 bases from J, the gap between germline ends came to 19 bases. This CDR3 is 18 amino acids long. Germline lookup yields CDR1 MDHEN and CDR2 SYDVKM. DNA for the CDR3: TGTGCCAGCAGTCCACCCCCCCCTGACAGGCCGAACACCGGGGAGCTGTTTTTT. Its protein product is CASSPPPPDRPNTGELFF.

J is TRBJ1-1 and V is TRBV19, with unresolved D. The CDR3 totals 13 residues. V dropped 3 bases and J dropped 1 base, with 6 bases sitting between them. The germline V gene encodes CDR1 LNHDA and CDR2 SQIVND (reference sequence). DNA of the CDR3: TGTGCCAGTAGTATTTGGTCGAACACTGAAGCTTTCTTT. Translation gives CASSIWSNTEAFF.

The rearrangement uses TRBV4-1 and TRBJ2-1; D is ambiguous. Germline CDR1 MGHRA, CDR2 YSYEKL. The CDR3 length is 13 residues. Between the trimmed V and J ends, which lost 2 bases and 3 bases, there was a span of 5 bases. CDR3 in amino acids: CASSQLDYNEQFF. The CDR3 DNA is TGCGCCAGCAGCCAACTAGACTACAATGAGCAGTTCTTC.

The chain has TRBV15 and TRBJ2-1, with 9 positions matching TRBD2. Germline CDR1 LNHNV, CDR2 YYDKDF (reference sequence). V shed 0 bases and J 2 bases; nucleotides not matched to a gene: 8. The CDR3 consists of 18 residues. CDR3 DNA: TGTGCCACCAGCAGAGAAGCGAAGCGGGAGGTCACCTACAATGAGCAGTTCTTC. Encoded protein: CATSREAKREVTYNEQFF.

The V gene is TRBV7-9, the J gene TRBJ2-4; D call uncertain. Trimming stripped 5 bases from V and 3 bases from J, with 11 bases between. CDR1 is SEHNR and CDR2 is FQNEAQ in the germline V gene (reference sequence). This CDR3 region has 14 residues. CDR3 sequence (DNA): TGTGCCAGCAGCCCGAGAGAAGGCAAAAACATTCAGTACTTC. This translates into CASSPREGKNIQYF. The variable domain in full, completed from reference TRBV7-9 and TRBJ2-4, reads DTGVSQNPRHKITKRGQNVTFRCDPISEHNRLYWYRQTLGQGPEFLTYFQNEAQLEKSRLLSDRFSAERPKGSFSTLEIQRTEQGDSAMYLCASSPREGKNIQYFGAGTRLSVL.

CDR3 nucleotides: TGCGCCAGCAACCGGGACAGAAAAGATACGCAGTATTTT. It codes for CASNRDRKDTQYF. The rearrangement links TRBV5-1 to TRBJ2-3, with 7 bases fitting TRBD1. The J segment lost 5 bases and the V segment lost 6 bases, leaving 6 bases of the junction unmatched. CDR1 SGHRS and CDR2 YFSETQ come from the germline V gene. The CDR3 runs to 13 residues.

The V and J genes are TRBV29-1 and TRBJ2-1, with 7 bases identical to TRBD2. V gave up 4 bases and J gave up 3 bases; unmatched junction bases: 21. Germline lookup yields CDR1 SQVTM and CDR2 ANQGSEA. The CDR3 consists of 19 residues. The CDR3 DNA follows: TGCAGCGTTGTCGACTGGAGCGGGAAGACCCATACCTACTACAATGAGCAGTTCTTC. This gives the protein CSVVDWSGKTHTYYNEQFF.

The rearrangement links TRBV25-1 to TRBJ1-3, with D unclear. CDR1 MGHDK and CDR2 SYGVNS come from the germline V gene. The CDR3 contains 15 residues. The V end lost 1 base, the J end lost 2 bases, and 9 bases lay between the germline ends. As DNA, the CDR3 is TGTGCCAGCAGTGAATTTGAAGGGCCTGGAAACACCATATATTTT. Protein product: CASSEFEGPGNTIYF.

This clone came up many times. The V call is TRBV6-1, the J call TRBJ2-2; unclear D gene. Looked up from germline, CDR1 is MNHNS and CDR2 is SASEGT. V lost 4 bases and J lost 3, with 9 bases in between. CDR3 length: 14 residues. In DNA form, the CDR3 reads TGTGCCAGCAGTGTCGTTCTGGACACCGGGGAGCTGTTTTTT. Its protein is CASSVVLDTGELFF.

This sequence joins TRBV4-1 and TRBJ2-7; possibly TRBD2 for D (5 bases). CDR1 MGHRA and CDR2 YSYEKL come from the germline V gene. V was pared by 2 bases and J by 2 bases, with 10 bases between. The CDR3 sequence is 14 residues long. The CDR3 loop reads CASSQIEGAYEQYF. The CDR3 DNA sequence: TGCGCCAGCAGCCAAATAGAGGGAGCCTACGAGCAGTACTTC.

The V gene is TRBV19, the J gene TRBJ1-1; unclear D gene. V lost 0 bases to trimming and J lost 3 bases, with 11 bases between them. CDR1 is LNHDA, CDR2 SQIVND, per germline (reference sequence). The length of the CDR3 is 15 residues. CDR3 sequence reads: CASSIDLGLDTEAFF. CDR3 in DNA: TGTGCCAGTAGTATAGATCTTGGGCTGGACACTGAAGCTTTCTTT.

This clone is a singleton in its sample. CDR3: CASSQVAGTGASEQYF. The CDR3 bases are TGCGCCAGCAGCCAAGTTGCAGGGACAGGGGCTTCCGAGCAGTACTTC. This sequence joins TRBV4-1 and TRBJ2-5, with 10 positions matching TRBD1. The J call is in doubt because the DNA end fits TRBJ2-7 better. CDR1 and CDR2 from the germline V gene are MGHRA and YSYEKL. This CDR3 is built from 16 residues.

The rearrangement links TRBV7-9 to TRBJ2-5; TRBD1 matches at 7 bases. Per the germline V gene, CDR1 is SEHNR and CDR2 is FQNEAQ (reference sequence). The CDR3 spans 15 residues. J gave up 5 bases and V 3 bases, and 9 bases lay outside the gene matches. The CDR3 sequence: CASSFYQGVVETQYF. The CDR3 nucleotides read TGTGCCAGCAGCTTTTATCAGGGGGTAGTGGAGACCCAGTACTTC.

This clone is categorized as medium-sized. The chain is built from TRBV6-1 and TRBJ2-3, with D maybe TRBD1 (5 bases). This CDR3 spans 14 amino acids. Germline V gives CDR1 MNHNS, CDR2 SASEGT. V was shortened by 7 bases and J by 2 bases, with 13 bases between the two germline ends. CDR3 in DNA: TGTGCCAGCAAGGGCAGGGCCGACACAGATACGCAGTATTTT. It codes for CASKGRADTDTQYF.

This chain connects TRBV11-2 to TRBJ2-7; 9 positions agree with TRBD2. Per germline, CDR1 SGHAT and CDR2 FQNNGV. CDR3 length: 15 residues. V shed 1 base, J shed 0 bases, and the junction held 1 base outside the gene matches. CDR3 loop: CASSLVLAGSYEQYF. The DNA for the CDR3 is TGTGCCAGCAGCTTAGTACTAGCGGGCTCCTACGAGCAGTACTTC. Combining the CDR3 with reference TRBV11-2 and TRBJ2-7 gives the whole variable domain EAGVAQSPRYKIIEKRQSVAFWCNPISGHATLYWYQQILGQGPKLLIQFQNNGVVDDSQLPKDRFSAERLKGVDSTLKIQPAKLEDSAVYLCASSLVLAGSYEQYFGPGTRLTVT.

On this clone itself: A much larger clone is a single base away; this may be a read error. CDR3 loop: CASNTRDRVNYGYTF. The CDR3 DNA reads as TGTGCCAGCAACACCCGGGACAGGGTGAACTATGGCTACACCTTC. The chain has TRBV5-4 and TRBJ1-2, with 9 bases identical to TRBD1. The CDR3 consists of 15 residues. Germline V gene data show CDR1 as SGHNT and CDR2 as YYREEE (reference sequence). The V gene end was trimmed by 6 bases and the J gene end by 2 bases; junction bases not matched to a gene: 8.

This clone was seen ten or more times. V gene TRBV5-1 combines with J gene TRBJ1-1; 7 positions agree with TRBD1. Germline-derived CDR1 and CDR2 are SGHRS and YFSETQ. The V and J ends lost 0 bases and 9 bases, in that order; junction bases with no gene match: 5. This CDR3 comprises 13 residues. The CDR3 region is CASSLGDSSQAFF. The DNA for the CDR3 is TGCGCCAGCAGCTTGGGGGACAGTTCCCAAGCTTTCTTT.

The chain combines TRBV11-1 with TRBJ2-6; the D gene is possibly TRBD1 (6 bases). V was pared by 5 bases and J by 2 bases, with 10 bases between. CDR1 is SGHAT, CDR2 FQDESV, per germline (reference sequence). The CDR3 is 15 amino acids. The CDR3: CASSPGEAGANVLTF. The CDR3 DNA reads as TGTGCCAGCAGCCCAGGGGAAGCTGGGGCCAACGTCCTGACTTTC. Full variable domain (rest looked up from reference TRBV11-1 and TRBJ2-6): EAEVAQSPRYKITEKSQAVAFWCDPISGHATLYWYRQILGQGPELLVQFQDESVVDDSQLPKDRFSAERLKGVDSTLKIQPAELGDSAMYLCASSPGEAGANVLTFGAGSRLTVL.

The chain joins TRBV5-4 to TRBJ1-1, with D unresolved. The CDR3 is made up of 13 amino acids. V dropped 2 bases and J dropped 2 bases, with 7 bases sitting between them. The germline V gene has CDR1 SGHNT and CDR2 YYREEE (reference sequence). This CDR3 reads CASSFPGNTEAFF. CDR3 nucleotide sequence: TGTGCCAGCAGCTTTCCAGGAAACACTGAAGCTTTCTTT.

This rearrangement joins TRBV15 to TRBJ2-1, with 12 bases fitting TRBD2. The germline V gene has CDR1 LNHNV and CDR2 YYDKDF (reference sequence). V was clipped by 3 bases and J by 8 bases; unmatched bases: 11. The CDR3 totals 17 residues. CDR3 DNA: TGTGCCACCAGCAGGAAACTAGCGGGAGGCATCTTCGATGAGCAGTTCTTC. It codes for CATSRKLAGGIFDEQFF.

The genes are TRBV10-3 and TRBJ2-7, with 7 bases that match TRBD2. After removal of 2 bases from V and 7 bases from J, the junction contained 11 bases not matched to a gene. Germline V gene data show CDR1 as ENHRY and CDR2 as SYGVKD. CDR3 size: 15 residues. The CDR3 region has the DNA TGTGCCATCAGTGAGCTCGGGGCCACCGGGAGGGAGCAGTACTTC. It is translated as CAISELGATGREQYF.

This clone was detected a few times. The chain joins TRBV7-9 to TRBJ2-6; tentatively, D is TRBD1 (5 bases). This CDR3 contains 12 residues. V was clipped by 9 bases and J by 5 bases, with 8 bases between them. Germline CDR1 reads SEHNR; CDR2 reads FQNEAQ (reference sequence). CDR3 region: CARDNRANVLTF. Written as DNA, the CDR3 is TGTGCCAGGGACAATAGGGCCAACGTCCTGACTTTC.

This clone is judged medium-sized. This chain uses TRBV6-1 with TRBJ2-4; D uncertain. Germline V gives CDR1 MNHNS, CDR2 SASEGT. The CDR3 is 15 residues long. V was shortened by 3 bases and J by 6 bases, with 15 bases between the two germline ends. The CDR3 nucleotides are TGTGCCAGCAGTGATCGGACGTCCGGAATAAACATTCAGTACTTC. Its protein is CASSDRTSGINIQYF.